The 14 T cell receptor beta chains listed next were all sequenced from one sample in a study of blood T cell repertoires in COVID-19. Sequencing was performed with immunoSEQ multiplex PCR; in TCRdb, only in-frame clones are kept and a portion is missing. Of 230,000 or so clones listed, 85% are singletons. The sequenced sample consisted of PBMCs or T cells enriched from blood (not recorded which). Source of these receptors: a woman between 45 and 65 years old who had been exposed to COVID-19.

This chain joins TRBV9 and TRBJ2-3, with no clear D. Trimming pared 0 bases from V and 2 bases from J, leaving 4 bases between. Germline CDR1 SGDLS, CDR2 YYNGEE. This CDR3 region has 13 residues. CDR3 loop: CASSVAVTDTQYF. CDR3 coding DNA: TGTGCCAGCAGCGTAGCCGTCACAGATACGCAGTATTTT.

The chain recombines TRBV6-5 with TRBJ1-1, with no clear D. The CDR3 extends over 15 amino acids. CDR1 MNHEY and CDR2 SVGAGI come from the germline V gene. V was shortened by 6 bases and J by 5 bases, with 19 bases between the two germline ends. The chain's CDR3 is CASRPYRSAGTEAFF. CDR3 sequence (DNA): TGTGCCAGCAGGCCATACCGTTCTGCGGGAACTGAAGCTTTCTTT.

This rearrangement joins TRBV27 to TRBJ1-1, with 10 bases lining up with TRBD1. The CDR3 runs 16 residues. Germline CDR1 is MNHEY and CDR2 is SMNVEV (reference sequence). V lost 2 bases to trimming and J lost 2 bases; unmatched junction nucleotides: 5. As DNA, the CDR3 is TGTGCCAGCAGTTTAAGGGGACAGGGGATAAACACTGAAGCTTTCTTT. This encodes CASSLRGQGINTEAFF.

The chain combines TRBV5-1 with TRBJ2-7; possibly TRBD2 for D (7 bases). The CDR3 covers 16 residues. Trimming shortened V by 4 bases and J by 2 bases, and 19 bases separated the two germline ends. The germline V gene has CDR1 SGHRS and CDR2 YFSETQ. The chain's CDR3 is CASSLGAAGTTYEQYF. For the CDR3, the DNA is TGCGCCAGCAGCCTGGGGGCGGCAGGGACTACCTACGAGCAGTACTTC.

The rearrangement uses TRBV10-2 and TRBJ1-5; D ambiguous. This CDR3 has 14 amino acids. Trimming left V 2 bases short and J 7 bases short, with 12 bases between. Germline CDR1 WSHSY, CDR2 SAAADI. The CDR3 spells CASSEAGMGQPQHF. The CDR3, as DNA: TGCGCCAGCAGTGAGGCCGGGATGGGGCAGCCCCAGCATTTT.

The rearrangement links TRBV10-3 to TRBJ1-3, with D hard to call. The CDR3 runs to 17 residues. CDR1 ENHRY and CDR2 SYGVKD come from the germline V gene. V was clipped by 1 base and J by 3 bases, with 16 bases between them. The CDR3 sequence is CAISELEHSAGGNTIYF. The CDR3 region has the DNA TGTGCCATCAGTGAGTTAGAGCATTCGGCGGGTGGAAACACCATATATTTT.

The chain is built from TRBV19 and TRBJ1-2; D unclear. The CDR3 extends over 14 amino acids. Germline CDR1 is LNHDA and CDR2 is SQIVND (reference sequence). Trimming pared 7 bases from V and 8 bases from J, leaving 20 bases between. The CDR3 DNA sequence: TGTGCCAGTACCCCCGGCGGCGTTGGATGGGGCTACACCTTC. Translation: CASTPGGVGWGYTF.

The gene calls are TRBV5-1 and TRBJ2-2, with 8 bases that match TRBD1. Losses at the gene ends were 4 bases for V and 4 bases for J; bases not matched to a gene: 18. Germline-derived CDR1 and CDR2 are SGHRS and YFSETQ. This CDR3 is built from 19 residues. CDR3 sequence reads: CASSLDSGGQGGGTGELFF. The CDR3 coding sequence is TGCGCCAGCAGCCTGGACTCAGGAGGACAGGGAGGTGGCACCGGGGAGCTGTTTTTT.

This clone was recorded once. V usage is TRBV12-3 or TRBV12-4 and J usage is TRBJ1-1; D is perhaps TRBD1 (6 bases). The ends were cut back, 7 bases at V and 5 bases at J, with 14 bases in the middle. CDR3 size: 13 residues. The CDR3 protein is CASTDRIWTEAFF. CDR3 DNA sequence: TGTGCCAGCACAGACAGGATTTGGACTGAAGCTTTCTTT.

This clone was recorded once. The J gene is TRBJ1-2, the V gene TRBV19, with 9 nucleotides matching TRBD1. The germline gives CDR1 LNHDA, CDR2 SQIVND (reference sequence). The CDR3 has 15 residues. Germline trimming cut 6 bases from V and 8 bases from J; bases unmatched to any gene: 13. The CDR3 coding sequence is TGTGCCAGTAGCACTACAGGGGGCCAAATTGCCGGCTACACCTTC. It codes for CASSTTGGQIAGYTF.

The genes are TRBV27 and TRBJ1-1; 11 bases agree with TRBD1. After removal of 6 bases from V and 6 bases from J, the junction contained 6 bases not matched to a gene. Germline V lookup: CDR1 MNHEY, CDR2 SMNVEV (reference sequence). The CDR3 is 14 amino acids. For the CDR3, the DNA is TGTGCCAGCAGGATTGGACAGGGGGCTTCTGAAGCTTTCTTT. Protein: CASRIGQGASEAFF.

The rearrangement joins TRBV5-8 to TRBJ1-5; 11 bases align to TRBD1. Germline-derived CDR1 and CDR2 are SGHTS and YDEGEE. After removal of 4 bases from V and 1 base from J, the junction contained 7 bases not matched to a gene. There are 17 residues in the CDR3. The DNA of the CDR3 is TGTGCCAGCAGCAAAGGGACAGGGGGTCTAAGCAATCAGCCCCAGCATTTT. Residues: CASSKGTGGLSNQPQHF.

This sequence joins TRBV7-9 and TRBJ2-5; 8 positions match TRBD2. With V trimmed by 1 base and J by 5 bases, 6 bases remained unmatched. The germline V gene encodes CDR1 SEHNR and CDR2 FQNEAQ (reference sequence). The CDR3 sequence is 15 residues long. As DNA, the CDR3 is TGTGCCAGCAGCTTAGGAGGACTAGCTGGTGAGACCCAGTACTTC. It encodes CASSLGGLAGETQYF.

The chain recombines TRBV9 with TRBJ2-1, with 10 nucleotides matching TRBD2. Germline V CDR1 and CDR2: SGDLS, YYNGEE. The V gene end was trimmed by 0 bases and the J gene end by 4 bases; junction bases not matched to a gene: 1. The CDR3 has 15 amino acids. The chain's CDR3 is CASSVELAGYNEQFF. The CDR3 DNA reads TGTGCCAGCAGCGTAGAACTAGCGGGGTACAATGAGCAGTTCTTC. The whole variable domain, filled in from reference TRBV9 and TRBJ2-1, reads DSGVTQTPKHLITATGQRVTLRCSPRSGDLSVYWYQQSLDQGLQFLIQYYNGEERAKGNILERFSAQQFPDLHSELNLSSLELGDSALYFCASSVELAGYNEQFFGPGTRLTVL.